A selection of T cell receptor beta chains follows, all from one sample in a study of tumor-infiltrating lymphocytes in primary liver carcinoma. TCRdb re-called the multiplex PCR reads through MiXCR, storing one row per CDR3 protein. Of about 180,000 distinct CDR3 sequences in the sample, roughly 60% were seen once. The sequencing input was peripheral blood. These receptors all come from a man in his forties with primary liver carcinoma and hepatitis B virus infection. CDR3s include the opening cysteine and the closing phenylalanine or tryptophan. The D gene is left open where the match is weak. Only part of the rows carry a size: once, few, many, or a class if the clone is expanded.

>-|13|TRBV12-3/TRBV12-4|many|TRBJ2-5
TGTGCCAGCAGAGGGGAGTCCCAAGAGACCCAGTACTTC
CASRGESQETQYF
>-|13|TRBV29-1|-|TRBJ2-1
TGCAGCGCCGAAGGCACTAGCTACGATGAGCAGTTCTTC
CSAEGTSYDEQFF
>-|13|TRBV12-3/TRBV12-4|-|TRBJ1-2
TGTGCCAGCAGTTTAGCAGGGGTCGATGGCTACACCTTC
CASSLAGVDGYTF
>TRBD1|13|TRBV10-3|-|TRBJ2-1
TGTGCCATCAGTGGGACAGGGGACAATGAGCAGTTCTTC
CAISGTGDNEQFF
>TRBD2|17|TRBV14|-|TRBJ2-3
TGTGCCAGCAGCTACCCGCCGGGAGGGGAGACCACAGATACGCAGTATTTT
CASSYPPGGETTDTQYF
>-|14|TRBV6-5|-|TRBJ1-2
TGTGCCAGCAGGACGGGGGGAGCTACCTATGGCTACACCTTC
CASRTGGATYGYTF
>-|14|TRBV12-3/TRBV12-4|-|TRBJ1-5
TGTGCCAGCTGCGAACAGAATAGCAATCAGCCCCAGCATTTT
CASCEQNSNQPQHF
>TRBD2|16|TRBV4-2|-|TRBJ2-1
TGTGCCAGCAGTCAGGACACTAGCGGAACCTCCTTAGAGCAGTTCTTC
CASSQDTSGTSLEQFF
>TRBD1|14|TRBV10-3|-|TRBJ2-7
TGTGTCACGCAGCAGGACAGGAGCTCCTACGAGCAGTACTTC
CVTQQDRSSYEQYF
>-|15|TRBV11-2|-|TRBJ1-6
TGTGCCAGCATCTTCGAGGGACTGGAAAATTCACCCCTCCACTTT
CASIFEGLENSPLHF
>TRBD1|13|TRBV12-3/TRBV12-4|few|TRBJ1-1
TGTGCCAGCAGTCCTACCCAGGGGGCGGGAGCTTTCTTT
CASSPTQGAGAFF
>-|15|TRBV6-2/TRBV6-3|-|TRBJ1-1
TGTGCCAGCAGATTTCTCCATGGACGGAACACTGAAGCTATCTTT
CASRFLHGRNTEAIF